Given below is one TCR beta chain in context. Antigen specificity is unknown. The data were taken from a study of shared clonotypes between healthy human individuals. Across the whole study: Donors were a couple of women and a few men aged 18 to 49. Findings and limits, study-wide: In contrast to clonotypes shared by all four donors, non-shared clonotypes had lower generation probabilities.

The CDR3 has 15 residues. Losses at the gene ends were 1 base for V and 6 bases for J; bases not matched to a gene: 4. From germline, CDR1 is SGHDN and CDR2 FVKESK. Positive CCR7 selection of CD45RO-negative cells yielded the naive CD8 cells, and terminally differentiated effector memory CD45RA+ cells were excluded. The authors distributed each subset's genomic DNA evenly over several immunoSEQ plates. Assay: immunoSEQ multiplex PCR; the TCRdb copy retains only in-frame clones and omits some. The sample lists about 2.2 million clones, 93% occurring once. The sequence derives from a man aged 18 to 29 in good health. Some clones in this sample may be carry-over from other donors' samples. V is TRBV14 and J is TRBJ2-2; 8 bases align to TRBD2. The material sequenced was naive CD8+ T cells from PBMCs. Here the CDR3 reads CASSQVPGGAGELFF. CDR3 coding DNA: TGTGCCAGCAGCCAAGTCCCGGGAGGGGCCGGGGAGCTGTTTTTT.